The rows below give T cell receptor beta chains drawn from one sample of a study of T-cell reconstitution after alpha-beta-depleted transplantation in children. Each CDR3 protein gets one entry after TCRdb re-called the PCR reads with MiXCR. This repertoire shows about 360,000 distinct CDR3 sequences, 13% found once; its top ten account for 4.3%. The source material was PBMCs, sampled from the stem cell graft. The receptors stem from a human donor who donated a stem cell graft to a child with Fanconi anemia. Each CDR3 is given with its conserved first and last residue. Clone size, where shown, is once, few, many, or a class for clones that have expanded.

clone size,CDR3 length,V gene,CDR3 protein
few,15,TRBV15,CATSRVLAGNYEQYF
NA,15,TRBV4-3,CASSPSSGAFYGYTF
NA,13,TRBV20-1,CSGGKPNTGELFF
NA,11,TRBV6-6,CASSQQGEQYF
NA,19,TRBV6-1,CASSEKGTPAPTVRSPLHF
NA,14,TRBV20-1,CCANYEASTGELFF
once,15,TRBV28,CASRTPGLLGQPQHF
few,13,TRBV7-2,CASTSDRASGYTF
few,13,TRBV7-3,CASSSTGTGELFF
NA,13,TRBV6-1,CASSQEENSPLHF
many,17,TRBV3-1,CASSHALGGAGANVLTF
few,14,TRBV6-2/TRBV6-3,CASNNMGLDTEAFF
many,15,TRBV20-1,CSATQRAGSTDTQYF
many,16,TRBV15,CATSRDRTGLNSPLHF
NA,15,TRBV5-1,CASRVQDVGSGELFF
once,13,TRBV5-1,CASSDPSTDTQYF
many,13,TRBV7-9,CASSHGTNNEQFF
few,13,TRBV16,CASSPGEGYGYTF
few,15,TRBV7-8,CASSFRDATNEKLFF